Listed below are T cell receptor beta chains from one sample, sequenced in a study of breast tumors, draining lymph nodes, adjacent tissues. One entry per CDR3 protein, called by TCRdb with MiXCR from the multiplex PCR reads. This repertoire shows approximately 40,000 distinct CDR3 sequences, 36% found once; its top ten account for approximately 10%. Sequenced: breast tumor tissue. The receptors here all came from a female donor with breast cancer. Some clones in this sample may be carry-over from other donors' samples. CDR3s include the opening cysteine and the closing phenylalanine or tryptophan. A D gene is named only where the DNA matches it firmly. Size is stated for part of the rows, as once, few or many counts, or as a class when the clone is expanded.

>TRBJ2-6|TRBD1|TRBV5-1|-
CASSLYWDRGLSGANVLTF
TGCGCCAGCAGCTTGTACTGGGACAGGGGACTCTCTGGGGCCAACGTCCTGACTTTC
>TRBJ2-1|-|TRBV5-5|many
CASSSGPGGNEQFF
TGTGCCAGCAGCTCAGGCCCGGGTGGGAATGAGCAGTTCTTC
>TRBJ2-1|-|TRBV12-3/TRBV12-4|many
CASRLTGFSYNEQFF
TGTGCCAGCAGGTTAACAGGGTTCTCCTACAATGAGCAGTTCTTC
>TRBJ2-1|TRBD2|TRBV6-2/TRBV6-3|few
CASSYPLLAGRLQEQFF
TGTGCCAGCAGTTACCCGTTACTAGCGGGTAGATTACAGGAGCAGTTCTTC
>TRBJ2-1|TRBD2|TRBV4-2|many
CASSLTSGRDSYNEQFF
TGTGCCAGCAGCCTTACTAGCGGGAGGGACTCCTACAATGAGCAGTTCTTC
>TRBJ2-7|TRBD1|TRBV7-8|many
CASSWGTGGYEQYF
TGTGCCAGCAGCTGGGGAACAGGGGGCTACGAGCAGTACTTC
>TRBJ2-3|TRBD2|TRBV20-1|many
CSAGKTSGSSSTDTQYF
TGCAGTGCTGGAAAGACTAGCGGGTCCTCTAGCACAGATACGCAGTATTTT
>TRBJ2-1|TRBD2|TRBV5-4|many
CASRYPREGLDEQFF
TGTGCCAGCAGATATCCCCGGGAGGGCCTTGATGAGCAGTTCTTC
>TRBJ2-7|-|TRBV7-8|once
CASSLRSRSYEQYF
TGTGCCAGCAGCTTACGGTCCAGATCCTACGAGCAGTACTTC
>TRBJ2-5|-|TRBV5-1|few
CASSLQIRETQYF
TGCGCCAGCAGCCTGCAAATTAGAGAGACCCAGTACTTC
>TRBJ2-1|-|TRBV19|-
CATRTEGRQFF
TGTGCCACCCGAACCGAAGGAAGGCAGTTCTTC
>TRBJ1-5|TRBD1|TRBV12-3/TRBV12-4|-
CASSLTGPHQPQHF
TGTGCCAGCAGTTTGACAGGGCCTCATCAGCCCCAGCATTTT
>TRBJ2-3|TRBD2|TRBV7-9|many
CASSLGATSGTSTDTQYF
TGTGCCAGCAGCTTAGGGGCGACTAGCGGGACCAGCACAGATACGCAGTATTTT
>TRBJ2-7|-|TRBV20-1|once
CSAREGGGPWNGQYF
TGCAGTGCTAGAGAAGGGGGAGGGCCTTGGAACGGGCAGTACTTC
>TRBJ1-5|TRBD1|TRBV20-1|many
CSARLGGFNQPQHF
TGCAGTGCCCGGCTAGGGGGCTTCAATCAGCCCCAGCATTTT
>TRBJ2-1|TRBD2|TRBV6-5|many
CASSSASGSTYEQFF
TGTGCCAGCAGTTCGGCTAGCGGGAGTACCTATGAGCAGTTCTTC
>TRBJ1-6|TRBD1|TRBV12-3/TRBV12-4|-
CASSLGTGRRSPLHF
TGTGCCAGCAGCCTCGGGACAGGGAGGCGGTCACCCCTCCACTTT
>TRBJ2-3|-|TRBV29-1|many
CSVGPTAATTDTQYF
TGCAGCGTTGGTCCGACAGCAGCCACCACAGATACGCAGTATTTT
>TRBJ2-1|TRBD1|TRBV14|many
CASSRDRVDEQFF
TGTGCCAGCAGCCGGGACAGGGTGGATGAGCAGTTCTTC
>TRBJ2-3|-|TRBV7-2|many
CASSLFGSTDTQYF
TGTGCCAGCAGCTTATTCGGGAGCACAGATACGCAGTATTTT
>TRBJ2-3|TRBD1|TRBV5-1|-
CASSFGTGGTDTQYF
TGCGCCAGCAGCTTCGGGACAGGGGGCACAGATACGCAGTATTTT
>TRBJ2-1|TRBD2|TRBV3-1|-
CASSQTTSVSYNEQFF
TGTGCCAGCAGCCAGACGACTAGCGTATCCTACAATGAGCAGTTCTTC
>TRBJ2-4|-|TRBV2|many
CASSVGPGDIQYF
TGTGCCAGCAGTGTAGGGCCGGGGGACATTCAGTACTTC
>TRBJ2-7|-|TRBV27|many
CASSLGGRVEQYF
TGTGCCAGCAGCCTCGGGGGTAGGGTCGAGCAGTACTTC
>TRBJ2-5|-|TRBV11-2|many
CASKDSPKETQYF
TGTGCCAGCAAAGACAGCCCCAAAGAGACCCAGTACTTC
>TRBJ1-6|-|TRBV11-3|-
CASSLLDSYSPLHF
TGTGCCAGCAGCTTGCTAGACAGTTATTCACCCCTCCACTTT
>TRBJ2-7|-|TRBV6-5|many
CASRVKGAGEQYF
TGTGCCAGCAGGGTGAAGGGGGCGGGGGAGCAGTACTTC
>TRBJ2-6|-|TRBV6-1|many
CASSEQSSGANVLTF
TGTGCCAGCAGTGAACAGTCCTCTGGGGCCAACGTCCTGACTTTC
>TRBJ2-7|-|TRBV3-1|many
CASSQDPGAYEQYF
TGTGCCAGCAGCCAAGATCCGGGGGCCTACGAGCAGTACTTC
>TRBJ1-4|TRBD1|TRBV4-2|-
CASRQGNEKLFF
TGTGCCAGCAGACAGGGGAATGAAAAACTGTTTTTT
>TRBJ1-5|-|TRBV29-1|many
CSVDLGGNQPQHF
TGCAGCGTTGATTTGGGAGGGAATCAGCCCCAGCATTTT
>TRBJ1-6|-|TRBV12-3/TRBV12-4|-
CASTTAANSPLHF
TGTGCCAGCACGACAGCGGCAAATTCACCCCTCCACTTT
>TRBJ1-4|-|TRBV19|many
CASSPPGGTGEKLFF
TGTGCCAGTAGTCCGCCGGGAGGAACGGGTGAAAAACTGTTTTTT
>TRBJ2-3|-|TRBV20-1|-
CSARGGRTDTQYF
TGCAGTGCTAGAGGGGGCCGCACAGATACGCAGTATTTT
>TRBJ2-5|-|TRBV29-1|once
CSVGQIQETQYF
TGCAGCGTTGGTCAAATTCAAGAGACCCAGTACTTC
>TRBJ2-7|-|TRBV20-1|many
CSARDYNRALEQYF
TGCAGTGCTAGAGATTACAACAGGGCGCTCGAGCAGTACTTC
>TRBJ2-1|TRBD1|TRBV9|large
CASSGPVSGQGLNEQFF
TGTGCCAGCAGCGGCCCAGTTTCGGGACAGGGGTTAAATGAGCAGTTCTTC
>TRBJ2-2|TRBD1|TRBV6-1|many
CASRAQGQGVTGELFF
TGTGCCAGCAGGGCCCAGGGACAGGGTGTCACCGGGGAGCTGTTTTTT
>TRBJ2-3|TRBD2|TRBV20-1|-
CSVRGLAGGDTQYF
TGCAGTGTCAGAGGACTAGCGGGAGGGGATACGCAGTATTTT
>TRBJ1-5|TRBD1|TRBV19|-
CASSPRGQGVINQPQHF
TGTGCCAGTAGTCCGAGGGGACAGGGGGTCATCAATCAGCCCCAGCATTTT
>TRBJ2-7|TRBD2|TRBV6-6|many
CASTLLAGGGEQYF
TGTGCCAGCACCCTACTAGCGGGAGGTGGCGAGCAGTACTTC
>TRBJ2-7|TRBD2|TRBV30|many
CAWNPSGRGHEQYF
TGTGCCTGGAACCCTAGCGGGAGAGGTCACGAGCAGTACTTC
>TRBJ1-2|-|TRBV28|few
CASRTSYNYGYTF
TGTGCCAGCAGGACCAGTTATAACTATGGCTACACCTTC
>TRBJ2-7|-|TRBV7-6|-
CASSLGGYGGYEQYF
TGTGCCAGCAGCTTAGGAGGGTACGGGGGATACGAGCAGTACTTC
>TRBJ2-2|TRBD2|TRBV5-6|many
CASSLVVAGEAGELFF
TGTGCCAGCAGCTTGGTGGTAGCGGGAGAGGCCGGGGAGCTGTTTTTT
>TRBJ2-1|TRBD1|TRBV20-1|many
CSARTGGYNEQFF
TGCAGTGCTAGGACAGGGGGCTACAATGAGCAGTTCTTC
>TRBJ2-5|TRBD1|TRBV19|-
CASRRDSEETQYF
TGTGCCAGCCGTAGGGACAGCGAAGAGACCCAGTACTTC
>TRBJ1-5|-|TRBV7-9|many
CASSLVGLGNQPQHF
TGTGCCAGCAGCTTAGTTGGGTTAGGCAATCAGCCCCAGCATTTT
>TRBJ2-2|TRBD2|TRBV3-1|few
CASSRRLAGNTGELFF
TGTGCCAGCAGCCGCAGACTAGCGGGGAACACCGGGGAGCTGTTTTTT